Detailed here is one TCR beta chain. No cognate antigen has been identified for it. No much larger clone is present one base from it, and per-base qualities are unavailable. Taken from cysteine to phenylalanine, the CDR3 has 14 residues. CDR3 DNA is the only sequence kept; it has 42 bases, read in frame from the first base. V loses 1 base of germline sequence and J loses 6 bases, and the interval between the two ends is 13 bases. Sequences MDHEN (CDR1) and SYDVKM (CDR2) are obtained from the germline V gene. This sample was included in a study of human thymus T cells (dated by TCRdb to about 2020). Notes on the research overall: The study characterized TCR alpha and beta repertoires from about 8 infant thymus samples and a few related peripheral blood samples. Donor ages ranged from roughly 7 to 250 days, and the cohort comprised about six male and a couple of female infants.

What the authors observed across the whole study: On average, thymus samples yielded some 810,000 unique TCRB clonotypes, whereas blood samples yielded about 80,000. V and J gene segment usage appeared biased in both thymic and peripheral blood repertoires.

Using the immunoSEQ multiplex PCR assay, the TCRB and TCRAD loci were amplified from a standardized quantity of quality-controlled genomic DNA. Amplicons spanned the V(D)J region at a length sufficient to cover the CDR3 and identify V and J genes. Through the commercial immunoSEQ service, the amplicons were sequenced on an Illumina platform. The paper's processing steps were these. Corrections for primer bias and sequencing errors followed previously described methods, while TCRAD and TCRB definitions were based on the IMGT database. Analysis of the repertoires was done with immunoSEQ Analyzer 3.0 and VDJTools and included basic statistics, V/J segment usage, diversity estimates, rarefaction and pairwise overlap. Chao1, ChaoE, Efron-Thisted, Shannon and inverse Simpson indices were used to estimate diversity, which was also estimated on datasets down-sampled to the smallest sample. Repertoire overlap was assessed by strict matching of CDR3 nucleotide sequence, V gene and J gene, and clustering was done by Jaccard-based multidimensional scaling. TCRdb carries this immuneACCESS record with in-frame sequences only. Its versions omit some clonotypes, under half of them owing to an unresolved V gene in the studies checked, with the rest unexplained. The D gene and trimming were derived from the DNA, and the V and J assignments and clone size from that table. Present in this sample are roughly 54,000 clones, roughly 94% of which were seen just once. The ten largest clonotypes hold under 7% of the sample.

The donors were immunologically healthy infants in Finland who had open corrective cardiac surgery for congenital heart defects. From four of the eight donors, a small aliquot of roughly 0.45-1 mL peripheral blood was collected during surgery. Instead of starting from a fixed cell number, genomic DNA extraction from blood samples used all available leukocytes. ACK lysis buffer was used to clear erythrocytes from the blood, and the leukocytes were then kept as pellets at -70 degrees C. A QIAsymphony instrument was used to extract genomic DNA from frozen cell pellets. This receptor chain uses TRBV28 and TRBJ2-7, with a weak D call of TRBD2 (5 bases match). This TCR derives from a boy in the first two years of life with a congenital heart defect but otherwise immunologically healthy. The sequencing input was blood. The CDR3 protein: CASSLSGMMGEQYF. The nucleotide sequence reads TGTGCCAGCAGTTTATCCGGGATGATGGGCGAGCAGTACTTC.